This T cell receptor (beta chain) was captured by sequencing in a study of T cells after yellow fever vaccination. The V end lost 6 bases, the J end lost 2 bases, and 5 bases lay between the germline ends. The V gene's germline CDR1 is MGHDK and CDR2 SYGVNS. CDR3 length equals 12 residues. This clonotype was seen ten or more times. TCRdb re-called the 5' RACE reads through MiXCR, storing one row per CDR3 protein. Of about 30,000 distinct CDR3 sequences detected, around 4.3% appear once; the ten largest clones hold roughly half. The sequence was collected from a man aged 30-40 years who received the YFV17D yellow fever vaccine. The sequences come from CD8+ T cells sorted from PBMCs, collected 5 days after the yellow fever booster vaccination. The chain carries TRBV25-1 and TRBJ2-1, with D perhaps TRBD2 (5 bases). CDR3 sequence reads: CASSGAYNEQFF. The CDR3 nucleotides read TGTGCCAGCAGCGGGGCCTACAATGAGCAGTTCTTC.